This T cell receptor beta chain was captured by sequencing in a study of beta chain features in type 1 diabetes. TCRB transcripts that were expressed got sequenced, as all of the isolated RNA had been reverse transcribed. Sequenced by immunoSEQ multiplex PCR; TCRdb stores in-frame clones only, minus some. The sample gives approximately 250,000 clones, around an eighth of which show up once; roughly 0.028% is in the top ten. This clone has only a few counts. V dropped 4 bases and J dropped 8; count of bases not matched to a gene: 11. Germline loops: CDR1 SQVTM, CDR2 ANQGSEA. This CDR3 has 14 amino acids.

The rearrangement links TRBV29-1 to TRBJ2-1; 7 bases align to TRBD1. The sequence derives from a woman in her thirties or forties in good health. Input material: naive CD4+ T cells from blood. The CDR3, as DNA: TGCAGCGTTGGGGGATATAAGGGGGCCTATGAGCAGTTCTTC. It yields the protein CSVGGYKGAYEQFF.